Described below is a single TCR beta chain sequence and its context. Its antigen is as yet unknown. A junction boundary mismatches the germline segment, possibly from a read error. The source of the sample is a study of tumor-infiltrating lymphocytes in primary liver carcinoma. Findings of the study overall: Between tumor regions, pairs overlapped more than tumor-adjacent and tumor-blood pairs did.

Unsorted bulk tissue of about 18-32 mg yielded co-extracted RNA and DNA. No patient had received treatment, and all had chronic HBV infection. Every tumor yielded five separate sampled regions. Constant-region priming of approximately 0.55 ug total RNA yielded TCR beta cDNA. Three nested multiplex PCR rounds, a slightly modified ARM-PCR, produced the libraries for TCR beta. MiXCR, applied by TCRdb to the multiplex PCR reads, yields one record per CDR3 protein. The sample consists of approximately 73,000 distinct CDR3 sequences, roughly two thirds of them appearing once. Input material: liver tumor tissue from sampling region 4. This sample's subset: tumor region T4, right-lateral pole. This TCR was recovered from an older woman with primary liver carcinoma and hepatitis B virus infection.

The CDR3 sequence: CAGSYGQQFEKLFF. The CDR3 coding sequence is TGTGCCGGCAGTTACGGGCAGCAATTCGAAAAACTATTTTTT. The chain employs TRBV6-5 and TRBJ1-4; D is uncertain. The CDR3 is 14 amino acids. Germline CDR1 MNHEY, CDR2 SVGAGI.